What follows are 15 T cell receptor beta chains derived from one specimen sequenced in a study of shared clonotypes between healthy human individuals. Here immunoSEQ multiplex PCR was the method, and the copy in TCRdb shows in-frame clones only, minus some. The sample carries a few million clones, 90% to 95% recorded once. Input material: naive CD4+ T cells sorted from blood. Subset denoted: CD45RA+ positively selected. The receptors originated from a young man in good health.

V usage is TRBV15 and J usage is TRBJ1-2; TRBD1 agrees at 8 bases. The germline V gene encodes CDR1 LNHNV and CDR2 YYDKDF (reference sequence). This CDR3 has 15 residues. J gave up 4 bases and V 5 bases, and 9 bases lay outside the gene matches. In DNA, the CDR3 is TGTGCCACCAGCTATACAGGACAGGGAGGCTATGGCTACACCTTC. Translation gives CATSYTGQGGYGYTF.

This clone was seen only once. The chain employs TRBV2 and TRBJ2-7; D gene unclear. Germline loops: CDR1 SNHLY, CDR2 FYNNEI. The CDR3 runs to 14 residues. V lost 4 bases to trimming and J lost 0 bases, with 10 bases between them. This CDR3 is CASSAYGTSYEQYF. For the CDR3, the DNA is TGTGCCAGCAGTGCCTACGGAACCTCCTACGAGCAGTACTTC.

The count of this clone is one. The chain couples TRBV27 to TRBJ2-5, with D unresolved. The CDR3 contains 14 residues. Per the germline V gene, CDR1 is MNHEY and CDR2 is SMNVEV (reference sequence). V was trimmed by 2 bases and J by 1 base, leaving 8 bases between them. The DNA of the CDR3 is TGTGCCAGCAGTTTACTAGAGCTCCAAGAGACCCAGTACTTC. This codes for CASSLLELQETQYF.

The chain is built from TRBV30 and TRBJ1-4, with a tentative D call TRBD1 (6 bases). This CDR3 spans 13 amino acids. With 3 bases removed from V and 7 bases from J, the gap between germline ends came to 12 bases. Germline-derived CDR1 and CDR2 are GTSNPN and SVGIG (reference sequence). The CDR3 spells CAWSPGASEKLFF. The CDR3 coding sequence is TGTGCCTGGAGCCCAGGGGCTAGTGAAAAACTGTTTTTT.

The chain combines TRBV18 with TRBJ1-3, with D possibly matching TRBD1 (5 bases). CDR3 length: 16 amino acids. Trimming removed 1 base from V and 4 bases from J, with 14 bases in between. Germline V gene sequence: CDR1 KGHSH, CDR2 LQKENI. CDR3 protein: CASSPQFGAHGNTIYF. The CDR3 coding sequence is TGTGCCAGCTCACCACAATTTGGGGCGCACGGAAACACCATATATTTT.

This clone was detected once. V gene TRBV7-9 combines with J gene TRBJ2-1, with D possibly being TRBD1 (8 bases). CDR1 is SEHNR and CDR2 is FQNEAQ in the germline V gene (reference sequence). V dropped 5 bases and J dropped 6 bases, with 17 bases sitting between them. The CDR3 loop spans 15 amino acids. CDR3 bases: TGTGCCAGCAGCCGCGACAGGGGAGGGTTCAATGAGCAGTTCTTC. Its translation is CASSRDRGGFNEQFF.

CDR3 sequence reads: CASSYGLAGGLYQETQYF. For the CDR3, the DNA is TGTGCCAGCAGTTACGGACTAGCGGGAGGGCTGTACCAAGAGACCCAGTACTTC. The V call is TRBV6-7, the J call TRBJ2-5; 15 nucleotides align to TRBD2. Being an ORF, TRBV6-7 has a function that is uncertain. With V trimmed by 2 bases and J by 0 bases, 4 bases remained unmatched. The CDR3 extends over 18 amino acids.

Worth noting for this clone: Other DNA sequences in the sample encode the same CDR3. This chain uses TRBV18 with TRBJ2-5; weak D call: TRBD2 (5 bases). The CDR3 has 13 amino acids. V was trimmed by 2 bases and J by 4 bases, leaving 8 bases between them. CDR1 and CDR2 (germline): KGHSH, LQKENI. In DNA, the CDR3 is TGTGCCAGCTCACCATCTGCGGGAGAGACCCAGTACTTC. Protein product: CASSPSAGETQYF.

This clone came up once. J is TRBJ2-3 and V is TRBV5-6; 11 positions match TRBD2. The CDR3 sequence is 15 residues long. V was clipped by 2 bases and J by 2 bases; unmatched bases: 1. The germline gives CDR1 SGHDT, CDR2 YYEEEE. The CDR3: CASSFSGGATDTQYF. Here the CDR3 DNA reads TGTGCCAGCAGCTTTAGCGGGGGGGCCACAGATACGCAGTATTTT.

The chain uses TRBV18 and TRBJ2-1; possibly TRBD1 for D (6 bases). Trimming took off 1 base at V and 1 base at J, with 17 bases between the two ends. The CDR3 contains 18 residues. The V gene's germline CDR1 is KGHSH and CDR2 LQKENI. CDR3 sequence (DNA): TGTGCCAGCTCACCACGGGCGACAGGTGCTTCATCCTACAATGAGCAGTTCTTC. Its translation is CASSPRATGASSYNEQFF.

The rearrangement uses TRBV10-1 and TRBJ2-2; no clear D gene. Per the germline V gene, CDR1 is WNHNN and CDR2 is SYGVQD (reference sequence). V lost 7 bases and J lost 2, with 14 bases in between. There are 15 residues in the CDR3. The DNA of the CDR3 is TGCGCCAGCAAAAAAGACCGCGCTAACACCGGGGAGCTGTTTTTT. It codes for CASKKDRANTGELFF.

CDR3 residues: CASSLRGLAGGSRQTQYF. As DNA, the CDR3 is TGTGCCAGCAGCTTGAGGGGACTAGCGGGGGGGTCCCGGCAGACCCAGTACTTC. V usage is TRBV7-2 and J usage is TRBJ2-5; 16 nucleotides match TRBD2. The CDR3 consists of 18 residues. Germline CDR1 is SGHTA and CDR2 is FQGNSA. The ends lost 3 bases at V and 6 bases at J; junction bases unmatched: 10.

The CDR3 region has the DNA TGTGCCAGCAGTCTGGGGGACAAACTCTACAATGAGCAGTTCTTC. Its protein product is CASSLGDKLYNEQFF. The V and J genes are TRBV6-4 and TRBJ2-1, with D possibly being TRBD1 (6 bases). V shed 5 bases and J shed 3 bases, with 14 bases lying between them. Germline CDR1 is MRHNA and CDR2 is SNTAGT. The CDR3 length is 15 residues.

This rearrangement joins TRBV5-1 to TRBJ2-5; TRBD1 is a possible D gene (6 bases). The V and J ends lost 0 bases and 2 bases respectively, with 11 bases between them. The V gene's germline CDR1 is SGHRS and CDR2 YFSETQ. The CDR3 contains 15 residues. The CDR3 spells CASSLAGHLQETQYF. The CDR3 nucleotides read TGCGCCAGCAGCTTGGCGGGACACTTGCAAGAGACCCAGTACTTC.

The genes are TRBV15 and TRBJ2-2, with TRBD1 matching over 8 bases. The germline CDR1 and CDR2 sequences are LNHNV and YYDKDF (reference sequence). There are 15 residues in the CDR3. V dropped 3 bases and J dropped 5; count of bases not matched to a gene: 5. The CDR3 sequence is CATSSETGGTGELFF. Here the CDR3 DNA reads TGTGCCACCAGCAGCGAAACAGGGGGTACCGGGGAGCTGTTTTTT.